The next 23 T cell receptor beta chains were all read from a single sample in a study of monozygotic twins with cystic fibrosis. Sequencing was performed with immunoSEQ multiplex PCR; in TCRdb, only in-frame clones are kept and a portion is missing. This sample has 30,000 to 35,000 clones, with roughly 97% found just once. Input material: blood. The receptors were gathered from a girl aged 2 to 10 with cystic fibrosis.

This clone turned up a few times. This chain uses TRBV11-3 with TRBJ2-2, with a weak D call TRBD2 (6 bases). The CDR3 loop spans 14 amino acids. The germline V gene encodes CDR1 SGHNT and CDR2 YENEEA. The germline V and J ends were trimmed by 2 bases and 4 bases, with 8 bases remaining between them. This CDR3 reads CASSLRGGTGELFF. CDR3 in DNA: TGTGCCAGCAGCTTACGGGGAGGCACCGGGGAGCTGTTTTTT.

The genes are TRBV15 and TRBJ1-2, with D uncertain. The length of the CDR3 is 13 residues. The germline V gene has CDR1 LNHNV and CDR2 YYDKDF (reference sequence). Trimming removed 4 bases at V and 1 base at J, with 7 bases between. The CDR3, as DNA: TGTGCCACCAGCACAAGTAATAACTATGGCTACACCTTC. This translates into CATSTSNNYGYTF. Variable domain in full (rest from reference TRBV15 and TRBJ1-2): DAMVIQNPRYQVTQFGKPVTLSCSQTLNHNVMYWYQQKSSQAPKLLFHYYDKDFNNEADTPDNFQSRRPNTSFCFLDIRSPGLGDTAMYLCATSTSNNYGYTFGSGTRLTVV.

The chain carries TRBV15 and TRBJ1-2; maybe TRBD1 (6 bases). Per the germline V gene, CDR1 is LNHNV and CDR2 is YYDKDF (reference sequence). Trimming cost V 0 bases and J 2 bases, with 7 bases left between them. The CDR3 is made up of 14 amino acids. CDR3 sequence reads: CATSRERGNYGYTF. In DNA form, the CDR3 reads TGTGCCACCAGCAGAGAAAGGGGGAACTATGGCTACACCTTC.

V and J are TRBV9 and TRBJ2-1; 8 bases align to TRBD2. Germline V gene data show CDR1 as SGDLS and CDR2 as YYNGEE. This CDR3 is 15 amino acids long. J lost 2 bases, V lost 3 bases, and 4 bases had no gene match. CDR3 sequence: CASSASGGTYNEQFF. As DNA, the CDR3 is TGTGCCAGCAGCGCCAGCGGGGGAACCTACAATGAGCAGTTCTTC.

This clone was recorded only once. V gene TRBV7-9 combines with J gene TRBJ1-2; D may be TRBD1 (5 bases). There are 17 residues in the CDR3. V was cut by 7 bases and J by 4 bases, with 25 bases left in between. The germline gives CDR1 SEHNR, CDR2 FQNEAQ (reference sequence). This CDR3 reads CASKGMWDGENPYGYTF. For the CDR3, the DNA is TGTGCCAGCAAGGGGATGTGGGATGGGGAGAACCCCTATGGCTACACCTTC.

The chain employs TRBV18 and TRBJ2-1; 7 nucleotides agree with TRBD2. This CDR3 has 12 amino acids. The V gene's germline CDR1 is KGHSH and CDR2 LQKENI. With 4 bases clipped from V and 15 bases from J, the junction kept 9 bases outside the gene matches. This CDR3 is CASSRRESPLFF. DNA of the CDR3: TGTGCCAGCTCACGGCGGGAGAGTCCCTTGTTCTTC.

The J gene is TRBJ2-2, the V gene TRBV6-7, with D perhaps matching TRBD1 (5 bases). TRBV6-7 is placed among ORFs of uncertain function. CDR3 length: 15 residues. V lost 2 bases and J 7 bases, leaving 14 bases between the germline ends. The CDR3 loop reads CASSYPVDRGGELFF. The CDR3 DNA reads TGTGCCAGCAGTTACCCGGTCGACAGAGGCGGGGAGCTGTTTTTT.

This clone was detected only a few times. The chain carries TRBV10-1 and TRBJ2-3; the D gene is possibly TRBD1 (6 bases). CDR3 length: 13 amino acids. The germline gives CDR1 WNHNN, CDR2 SYGVQD (reference sequence). V shed 2 bases and J shed 9 bases, with 12 bases lying between them. The CDR3 coding sequence is TGCGCCAGCAGTGAGGCCTACAGGGCCACGCAGTATTTT. Amino acids: CASSEAYRATQYF.

The gene calls are TRBV27 and TRBJ2-7, with D unclear. V lost 0 bases to trimming and J lost 3 bases, with 3 bases between them. The CDR3 loop spans 12 amino acids. Germline V CDR1 and CDR2: MNHEY, SMNVEV (reference sequence). In nucleotides, the CDR3 is TGTGCCAGCAGTTTATCAGGCTACGAGCAGTACTTC. Translation gives CASSLSGYEQYF.

The V call is TRBV30, the J call TRBJ1-3; 7 bases agree with TRBD1. The CDR3 loop spans 12 amino acids. Germline V gene data show CDR1 as GTSNPN and CDR2 as SVGIG (reference sequence). J gave up 8 bases and V 5 bases, and 6 bases lay outside the gene matches. The DNA for the CDR3 is TGTGCCTGGGGACGGACAGGAGACACCATATATTTT. As protein: CAWGRTGDTIYF.

The V call is TRBV30, the J call TRBJ1-1; 9 nucleotides agree with TRBD1. Looked up from germline, CDR1 is GTSNPN and CDR2 is SVGIG (reference sequence). This CDR3 has 12 amino acids. V dropped 3 bases and J dropped 10; count of bases not matched to a gene: 6. The CDR3 coding sequence is TGTGCCTGGAGGGACAGGGGCGGCGGAGCTTTCTTT. Amino acids: CAWRDRGGGAFF.

This chain connects TRBV4-1 to TRBJ1-5; D is possibly TRBD1 (5 bases). The CDR3 extends over 15 amino acids. CDR1 MGHRA and CDR2 YSYEKL come from the germline V gene. Trimming stripped 0 bases from V and 5 bases from J, with 11 bases between. Here the CDR3 DNA reads TGCGCCAGCAGCCAAGATCAGGGCATCTATCAGCCCCAGCATTTT. It yields the protein CASSQDQGIYQPQHF.

The rearrangement uses TRBV9 and TRBJ2-4, with D maybe TRBD1 (6 bases). This CDR3 is built from 19 residues. Per the germline V gene, CDR1 is SGDLS and CDR2 is YYNGEE. V lost 0 bases, J lost 0 bases, and 19 bases lay in between. The CDR3 reads CASSVDPGAIQLAKNIQYF. As DNA, the CDR3 is TGTGCCAGCAGCGTAGATCCAGGGGCAATCCAACTAGCCAAAAACATTCAGTACTTC.

The J gene is TRBJ2-7, the V gene TRBV11-2; tentative D call: TRBD2 (6 bases). Trimming cost V 4 bases and J 0 bases, with 16 bases left between them. Germline assignment: CDR1 SGHAT and CDR2 FQNNGV. This CDR3 has 16 amino acids. This CDR3 reads CASSSLADRRSYEQYF. The CDR3 DNA sequence: TGTGCCAGCAGCTCGTTAGCGGATCGCCGCTCCTACGAGCAGTACTTC.

The chain uses TRBV9 and TRBJ2-5; tentatively, D is TRBD1 (6 bases). CDR3 size: 13 residues. V was cut by 0 bases and J by 14 bases, with 17 bases left in between. CDR1 SGDLS and CDR2 YYNGEE come from the germline V gene. CDR3 loop: CASSVASTGSQYF. The CDR3 DNA sequence: TGTGCCAGCAGCGTAGCTTCGACAGGTTCACAATACTTC.

This clone showed up just once. The chain combines TRBV4-1 with TRBJ2-7, with unresolved D. CDR1 is MGHRA, CDR2 YSYEKL, per germline. With 0 bases removed from V and 6 bases from J, the gap between germline ends came to 12 bases. The CDR3 sequence is 14 residues long. DNA of the CDR3: TGCGCCAGCAGCCAAGAAGTGTGGCGGTCCGAGCAGTACTTC. Translating gives CASSQEVWRSEQYF.

The CDR3 nucleotides are TGTGCCAGCAGCAAACATATTGGTAGATTCTACAATGAGCAGTTCTTC. Translated: CASSKHIGRFYNEQFF. The rearrangement joins TRBV21-1 to TRBJ2-1; no DNA check was done on the table's D call, TRBD2. TRBV21-1 is a listed pseudogene. The CDR3 runs to 16 residues.

The V and J genes are TRBV5-1 and TRBJ2-7; TRBD2 matches at 10 bases. Unmatched junction bases numbered 12, after V lost 4 bases and J lost 2 bases. The CDR3 runs to 17 residues. Germline CDR1 reads SGHRS; CDR2 reads YFSETQ. CDR3 nucleotides: TGCGCCAGCAGCAGTCGGACTAGCGGCTTCCCGACCTACGAGCAGTACTTC. This translates into CASSSRTSGFPTYEQYF.

V usage is TRBV27 and J usage is TRBJ2-3; no reliable D call. Germline CDR1 and CDR2: MNHEY and SMNVEV (reference sequence). The CDR3 extends over 12 amino acids. Trimming pared 5 bases from V and 3 bases from J, leaving 6 bases between. This CDR3 is CASSTLTDTQYF. The CDR3, as DNA: TGTGCCAGCAGTACGCTAACAGATACGCAGTATTTT.

The chain uses TRBV18 and TRBJ2-3; D unclear. V was trimmed by 5 bases and J by 5 bases, leaving 5 bases between them. From germline, CDR1 is KGHSH and CDR2 LQKENI. The CDR3 extends over 11 amino acids. The CDR3 DNA follows: TGTGCCAGCTCATCGGTAGATACGCAGTATTTT. Amino acids: CASSSVDTQYF.

This rearrangement joins TRBV19 to TRBJ2-7, with a tentative D call TRBD1 (5 bases). Trimming removed 3 bases from V and 2 bases from J, with 8 bases in between. Germline CDR1 reads LNHDA; CDR2 reads SQIVND (reference sequence). This CDR3 contains 13 residues. CDR3 residues: CASSIGATYEQYF. The CDR3 region has the DNA TGTGCCAGTAGTATTGGGGCAACCTACGAGCAGTACTTC.

The rearrangement joins TRBV9 to TRBJ2-2; D is uncertain. This CDR3 is 12 amino acids long. Trimming pared 3 bases from V and 6 bases from J, leaving 6 bases between. Germline CDR1 reads SGDLS; CDR2 reads YYNGEE. CDR3 region: CASSAPAGELFF. CDR3 bases: TGTGCCAGCAGCGCCCCTGCCGGGGAGCTGTTTTTT.

The chain couples TRBV6-6 to TRBJ1-3; 7 bases match TRBD1. This CDR3 spans 13 amino acids. Germline lookup yields CDR1 MNHNY and CDR2 SVGAGI (reference sequence). V shed 6 bases and J 6 bases; nucleotides not matched to a gene: 5. The CDR3, as DNA: TGTGCCAGCAGCCGAGGACAGGAAAACACCATATATTTT. This encodes CASSRGQENTIYF.